This T cell receptor beta chain derives from a study of cytomegalovirus exposure and HLA in healthy donors (dated by TCRdb to about 2017). With regard to the full study: According to an earlier analysis of 550 to 700 of the donors, about 179 million T cells yielded roughly 110 million unique TCR beta sequences and approximately 300 Gb of sequence data. Every repertoire in the discovery cohort had been generated on one and the same sequencing platform. Approximately 310 gigabases of sequencing data and 70 million to 100 million unique TCR sequences were included in an early release covering about 600 HLA-typed donors. Alongside the repertoire data, information on donor age, sex, ethnicity and CMV serostatus was compiled. In an earlier analysis of 550 to 700 of the donors, high-throughput TCR beta sequencing was used to judge whether each TCR beta V gene segment behaved as functional or pseudogenic. Among about 400 genotyped donors of the cohort, an average of roughly 230,000 unique TCR beta nucleotide sequences was sequenced per donor, of which approximately 18% were non-productive. Along with the roughly 670-subject first cohort, a separate validation cohort of over 90 different subjects was used. The aim of the study was to test whether cataloging public T cell receptors could identify signatures of past pathogen exposure. High-throughput TCR immunosequencing, statistical association of individual TCRs with disease status, and machine learning were combined to predict cytomegalovirus infection status. A later analysis re-analyzed previously published TCR beta repertoires from roughly 630 donors and added high-resolution HLA genotyping to study TCR occurrence patterns. Both class I and class II loci were covered by HLA typing, at four-digit resolution. The study profiled the T cell repertoires of fewer than 850 subjects by immunosequencing and related them to cytomegalovirus serostatus. Four to six DR-DQ haplotypes were handled as single units for association and clustering, since linkage in the cohort was strong. Of the approximately 400 genotyped donors, around 81% fell in the genetic ancestry cluster associated with self-reported Caucasian donors. The later analysis used no new phenotypic data to find candidate immune exposures, relying instead on TCR beta sequences and their occurrence across donors. A later genetic analysis took genome-wide SNP genotypes for about three fifths of the roughly 670 donors and used that subset as a discovery cohort. Typing coverage varied by locus: roughly 620-640 donors for A, B, C, DRB1 and DQB1; approximately 500 for DQA1; approximately 610 for DPA1; roughly 470 for DPB1. Results the study describes overall, beyond this receptor: The 87-base-pair reads could not distinguish some IMGT-functional V segments, including TRBV6-2 and TRBV6-3, so those segments were excluded. Around 16 rarely observed V segments, including chromosome 9 orphons, were excluded from the earlier analysis of approximately 600 of the donors because counts were too low. Most TCR sequences were seen in very few donors, while some public TCRs were found in many individuals. The sequencing pipeline was judged likely to have produced a cluster of highly shared sequence variants as a technical artifact. The authors suggested that the approach could potentially be extended to other disease states and immunological phenotypes. Because HLA typing was missing for some donors at each locus, association tests included only the typed subset. Roughly uniform sequencing depth across donors was assumed in presence/absence analyses, although this assumption may not hold. Most CMV-associated TCR beta chains appeared to be HLA-restricted in a later analysis, and the HLA associations seemed to be driven largely by CMV exposure. Cytomegalovirus status was reported to be diagnosed by the classifier with high specificity and sensitivity in both the original and validation cohorts. In vitro tests confirmed that a few of the cytomegalovirus-associated TCR beta chains recognize cytomegalovirus antigens. Correlated functional status among segregating V segments might reflect linkage disequilibrium, but an unknown experimental factor could not be ruled out. Specific HLA alleles were associated with some 15,000 TCR beta sequences at a false discovery rate of 0.05 in a later analysis. A later analysis found that TCR association rates varied across HLA loci, with DRB1 alleles showing the most associated TCRs and HLA-C alleles the fewest. Strong co-occurrence of HLA alleles, especially DR and DQ, made assigning TCR associations to individual alleles difficult. For the cohort, immune exposure information was limited to CMV serostatus. In the study, about 150 TCR beta chains were listed as associated with cytomegalovirus. In a later analysis, HLA-associated TCR beta chains showed more clonal expansion and lower generation probabilities than non-associated chains that were equally common. A further reported finding was that TCR beta sequences accurately predicted the HLA-A and HLA-B alleles for most subjects in the first cohort. According to a later genetic analysis, donors in an Asian-associated ancestry cluster had fewer N-insertions in productive TCRs than the approximately 670-donor mean. An association between a missense DCLRE1C variant and V-gene and J-gene trimming of TCR beta chains was found in a later genetic analysis and replicated in an independent cohort. In an earlier analysis of a few hundred of the donors, most TCR beta V segments were observed in productive rearrangements about 90% or about 30% of the time, broadly matching IMGT annotations. In a later analysis, several top co-occurrence clusters were reported to appear linked to parvovirus B19, influenza, CMV and Epstein-Barr virus. Only TCR beta chains were sequenced in this cohort, and the absence of alpha or paired-chain data limited detectable features.

The receptor library was made with the immunoSEQ multiplex PCR assay. A mixture of 60 forward primers for TCR Vbeta segments and 13 reverse primers for TCR Jbeta segments was used in the multiplex PCR. The CDR3 region of rearranged TCR beta genes was amplified from genomic DNA by a multiplex PCR assay. On the Illumina HiSeq System, the amplified TCR beta libraries were sequenced as 87-base-pair reads. The original pipeline was this. A later analysis tallied around 87 million unique TCR beta chains across the approximately 670 repertoires, and 10 million to 11 million of those chains were shared by two or more donors. A nearest-neighbor algorithm error-corrected the raw reads and collapsed the reads into unique sequences, merging closely related sequences to remove PCR and sequencing errors. V, D and J gene segments were assigned by aligning CDR3 sequences to IMGT reference sequences. For a sequence to be retained, at least a six-nucleotide match to both a V gene segment and a J gene segment was required. Rearrangements were called productive when the CDR3 lacked stop codons and stayed in frame with V and J; all others were non-productive. CDR3 was defined according to IMGT convention as the region running from the second conserved V-encoded cysteine to the conserved J-encoded phenylalanine. The earlier analysis of a few hundred of the donors excluded any sequence lacking an unambiguous match to a single V gene segment. An earlier analysis of around 600 of the donors classified V segments as functional when productive rearrangements were above 56.7% and as segregating when the standard deviation between donors was above 5%. A statistical classification framework was built for diagnosing cytomegalovirus status from the catalog of TCR beta chain sequences. A later analysis assigned V and J genes by comparing TCR nucleotide sequences with IMGT/GENE-DB human TR gene sequences. Using the TCRdist pipeline, a later analysis assigned CDR3 sequences along with most-parsimonious VDJ recombination scenarios. In a later analysis, every TCR beta chain was defined by the combination of its CDR3 amino acid sequence and its V-gene family, and reads without a unique V-gene family were dropped. As a way to deal with suspected cross-contamination and a sequencing artifact, a later analysis dropped more than 500 nucleotide sequences that were highly shared and had low generation probability. For each public chain, a later analysis derived a clonal expansion index from normalized ranks of inferred template counts within each repertoire. In a later analysis, generation probabilities were computed with a VDJ recombination model fitted to out-of-frame rearrangements, and the resulting probabilities were checked against IGoR. A later analysis scored TCR-TCR, TCR-HLA and TCR-CMV co-occurrence with hypergeometric tests, applying a repertoire-size bias correction to TCR pairs. To estimate false discovery rates, a later analysis permuted the HLA or CMV assignments 20 times. A later analysis grouped co-occurring TCRs with DBSCAN, adding TCRdist sequence similarity when clustering within HLA-allele-positive subsets. For co-occurrence clustering, repertoires with fewer than 30,000 or more than 120,000 public chains were excluded, along with roughly 5 repertoires with anomalous nucleotide sharing. The clones in this table, taken by TCRdb from immuneACCESS, are in-frame only. Not every clone is retained; where verified, under half of the shortfall comes from an unresolved V gene, and the cause of the rest is unknown. Clone size and V and J calls were adopted from that table, with D and trimming inferred from the DNA. This sample is represented by about 92,000 clones; around 85% of them were singletons. The ten largest make up approximately 1.3% of the sample.

The cohort was made up of 500 to 850 healthy bone marrow donors. At the time of sampling, every cohort member was nominally healthy, though immune exposures that went unrecorded were likely present. The donor was CMV seropositive and belonged to the group of about 290 seropositive cohort members. A peripheral blood sample was collected from each donor, and TCR beta sequencing was performed on peripheral blood mononuclear cells. The Qiagen DNeasy Blood Extraction Kit was used to extract genomic DNA from the blood cell samples. With respect to this clone: Its antigen specificity is not known. Per-base quality was not reported, and no clone a single base away is much larger than it.

Trimmed from V: 6 bases; trimmed from J: 5 bases; junction bases lacking a gene match: 5. Reading the germline V gene gives CDR1 MNHEY and CDR2 SVGAGI. Reading from cysteine to phenylalanine, the CDR3 counts 14 amino acids. Here the CDR3 DNA is all that survives: 42 bases in frame from base 1. Recombination joined TRBV6-5 with TRBJ2-2; 8 nucleotides in the junction match TRBD1. The source of this sequence is a girl aged 2 to 10 in good health and CMV-seropositive. The material sequenced was PBMCs. The bases read TGTGCCAGCAGGCAGGGGGCAGGAACCGGGGAGCTGTTTTTT. It translates to CASRQGAGTGELFF.